This T cell receptor beta chain comes out of a study of regulatory T cells in long-lasting Graves disease. This clonotype came up a few times. As yet, its antigen is unknown. Combining iRepertoire HTBI primers with Arm-PCR of CDR3 regions, the authors built TCR beta libraries. TCRdb fed the multiplex PCR reads into MiXCR, producing one record per CDR3 protein. Of about 340,000 distinct CDR3 sequences listed, roughly a fifth were seen once; the top ten hold approximately 31%. The time point: persistent/refractory GD, antithyroid drugs over 5 years with positive TRAb. PBMCs provided the RNA from which the TCR library was made. Patients were enrolled at an endocrinology department in Xi'an, China. EDTA tubes were used for drawing approximately 9 milliliters of peripheral blood. Losses at the gene ends were 10 bases for V and 5 bases for J; bases not matched to a gene: 7. There are 13 residues in the CDR3. The germline gives CDR1 LNHDA, CDR2 SQIVND (reference sequence).

Whole-study findings and limits: Persistent cases favored TRBV28, TRBJ1-2 and TRBJ2-5. Those with persistent Graves' had less TCR diversity than newly diagnosed patients.

This sample comprised peripheral blood mononuclear cells (PBMCs), obtained when the disease was refractory, from a patient treated with antithyroid drugs. This TCR was recovered from a female donor with Graves disease. The V and J genes are TRBV19 and TRBJ1-4, with 7 bases fitting TRBD1. The CDR3 protein is CATAGQMNEKLFF. CDR3 bases: TGTGCCACCGCGGGACAGATGAATGAAAAACTGTTTTTT.